This T cell receptor beta chain was documented in a study of Graves' ophthalmopathy and Graves' hyperthyroidism. As the template, RNA transcripts were used to amplify TCR beta CDR3 regions. Scientists carried out first-round RT-PCR using HTBI primers and then a second-round multiplex PCR. TCRdb re-called the multiplex PCR reads through MiXCR, storing one row per CDR3 protein. The sample has a few hundred thousand distinct CDR3 sequences; roughly 21% are singletons. Per germline, CDR1 SGHVS and CDR2 FQNEAQ. The CDR3 consists of 13 residues. The TCR comes from a woman between 45 and 65 years old with Graves' ophthalmopathy. The rearrangement links TRBV7-8 to TRBJ2-7; D gene unclear. The J call may not be correct, given that the DNA end is closer to TRBJ2-1. Sequencing used peripheral blood. The CDR3 DNA follows: TGTGCCAGCAGCTTCCATACGCCGTACGAGCAGTTCTTC. Translated: CASSFHTPYEQFF.